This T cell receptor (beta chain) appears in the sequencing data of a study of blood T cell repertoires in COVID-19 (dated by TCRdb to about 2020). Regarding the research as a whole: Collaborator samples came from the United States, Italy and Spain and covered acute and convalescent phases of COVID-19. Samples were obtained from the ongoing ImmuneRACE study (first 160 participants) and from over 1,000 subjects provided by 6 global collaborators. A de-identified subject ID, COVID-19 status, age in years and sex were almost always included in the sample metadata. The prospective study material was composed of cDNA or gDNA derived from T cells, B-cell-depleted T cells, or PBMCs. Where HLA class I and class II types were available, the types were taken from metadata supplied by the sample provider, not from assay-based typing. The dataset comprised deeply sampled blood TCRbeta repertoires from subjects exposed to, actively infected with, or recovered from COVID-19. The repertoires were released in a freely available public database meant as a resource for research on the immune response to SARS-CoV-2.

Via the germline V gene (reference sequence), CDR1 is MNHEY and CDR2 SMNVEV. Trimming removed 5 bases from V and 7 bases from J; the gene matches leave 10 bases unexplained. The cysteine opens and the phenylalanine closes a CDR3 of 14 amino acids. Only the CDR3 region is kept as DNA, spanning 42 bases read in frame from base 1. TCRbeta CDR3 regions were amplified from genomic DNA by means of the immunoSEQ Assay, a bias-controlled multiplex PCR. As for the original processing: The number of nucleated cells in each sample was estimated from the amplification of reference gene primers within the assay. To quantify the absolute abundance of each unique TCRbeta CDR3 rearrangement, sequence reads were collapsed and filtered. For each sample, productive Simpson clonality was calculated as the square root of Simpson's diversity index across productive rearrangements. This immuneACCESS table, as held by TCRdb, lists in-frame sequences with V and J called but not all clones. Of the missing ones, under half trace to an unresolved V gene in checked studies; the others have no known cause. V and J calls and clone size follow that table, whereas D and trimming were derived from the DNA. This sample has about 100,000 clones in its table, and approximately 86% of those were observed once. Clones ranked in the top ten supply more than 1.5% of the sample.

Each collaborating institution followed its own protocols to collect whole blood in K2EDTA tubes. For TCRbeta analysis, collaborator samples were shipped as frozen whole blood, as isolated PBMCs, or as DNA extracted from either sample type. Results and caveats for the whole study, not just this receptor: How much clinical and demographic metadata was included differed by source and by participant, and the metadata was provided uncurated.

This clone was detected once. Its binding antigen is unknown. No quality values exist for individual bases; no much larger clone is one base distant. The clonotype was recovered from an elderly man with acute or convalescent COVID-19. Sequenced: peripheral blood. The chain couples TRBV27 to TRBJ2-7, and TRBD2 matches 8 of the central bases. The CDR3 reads CASSLLGTRGEQYF. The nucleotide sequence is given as TGTGCCAGCAGTCTCCTGGGGACTAGAGGTGAGCAGTACTTC.